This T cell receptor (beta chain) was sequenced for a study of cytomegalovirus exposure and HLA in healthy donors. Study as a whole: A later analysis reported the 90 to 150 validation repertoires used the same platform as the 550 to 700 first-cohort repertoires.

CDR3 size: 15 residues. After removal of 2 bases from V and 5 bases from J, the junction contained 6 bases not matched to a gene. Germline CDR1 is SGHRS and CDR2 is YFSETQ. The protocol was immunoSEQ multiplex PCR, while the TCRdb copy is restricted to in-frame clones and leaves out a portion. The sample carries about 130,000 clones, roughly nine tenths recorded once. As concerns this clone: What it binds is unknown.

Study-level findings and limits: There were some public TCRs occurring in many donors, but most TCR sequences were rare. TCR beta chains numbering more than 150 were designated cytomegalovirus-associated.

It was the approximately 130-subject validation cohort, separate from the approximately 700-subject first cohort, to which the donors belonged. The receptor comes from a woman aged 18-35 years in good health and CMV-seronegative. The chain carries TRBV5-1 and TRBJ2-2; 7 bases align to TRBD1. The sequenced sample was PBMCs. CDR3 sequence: CASSFDGQATGELFF. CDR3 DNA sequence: TGCGCCAGCAGCTTTGACGGACAGGCGACCGGGGAGCTGTTTTTT.